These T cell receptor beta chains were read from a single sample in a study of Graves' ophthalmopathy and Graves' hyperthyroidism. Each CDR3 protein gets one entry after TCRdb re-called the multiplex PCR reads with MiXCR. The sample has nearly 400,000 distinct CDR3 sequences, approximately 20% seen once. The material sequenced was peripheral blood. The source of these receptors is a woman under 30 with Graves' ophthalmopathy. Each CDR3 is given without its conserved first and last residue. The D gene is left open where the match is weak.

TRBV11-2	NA	ASDGGGYEQY
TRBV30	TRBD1	AWSVPDRETGELF
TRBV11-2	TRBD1	ASSPRQGITNQPQH
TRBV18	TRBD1	ASSPGVDRTGELF
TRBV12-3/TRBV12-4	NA	ASRRLTGNTEAF
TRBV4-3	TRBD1	ASSQGVRGGGPLH
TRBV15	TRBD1	ATSLRPGQGAYEQY
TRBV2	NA	ASSVEQDSNQPQH
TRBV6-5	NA	ASSYSAWIAYEQY
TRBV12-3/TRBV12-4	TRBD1	ASRRGTGAAQNTEAF
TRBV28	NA	ASSFLRGPYGYT
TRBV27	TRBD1	ASSPGTGGTDTQY
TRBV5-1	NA	ASSLSGDRYGYT
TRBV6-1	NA	ASEVDGRDYEQY
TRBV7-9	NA	ASSPSTDKNYGYT
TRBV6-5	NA	ASSYGLETSN
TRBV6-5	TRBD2	ASSYRPGLAPYEQY
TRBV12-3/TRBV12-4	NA	ASTSWGSETQY
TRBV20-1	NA	SAGGGGATYEQY
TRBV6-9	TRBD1	ASKGAVNTEAF
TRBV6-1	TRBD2	ASSELWPAGETQY
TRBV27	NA	ASSPVQAKETQY
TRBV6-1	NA	ASDGGSYGYT
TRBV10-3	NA	AITTETNTEAF
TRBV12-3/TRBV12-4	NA	ASSPRRTGELF
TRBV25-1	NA	ASSDPHRVGNYGYT
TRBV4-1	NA	ASSQLGQANTGELF
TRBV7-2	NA	ASSLRFGEQY
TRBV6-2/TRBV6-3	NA	ASMGGRENTGELF